This T cell receptor beta chain was documented in a study of blood T cell repertoires in COVID-19. Method: immunoSEQ multiplex PCR; TCRdb's copy keeps in-frame clones and lacks some. Of about 220,000 clones listed, around four fifths are singletons. This clone has only a few counts. The trim removed 3 bases at V and 3 bases at J, leaving 5 bases unmatched. This CDR3 has 14 amino acids. Germline V gene sequence: CDR1 SGDLS, CDR2 YYNGEE. V and J are TRBV9 and TRBJ2-7, with 8 bases identical to TRBD2. The sequence was collected from a middle-aged woman with active or convalescent COVID-19. Sequencing was carried out using peripheral blood. CDR3 bases: TGTGCCAGCAGCGCGGGACTAGGGGTCTACGAGCAGTACTTC. This encodes CASSAGLGVYEQYF.